This TCR beta chain was sequenced for a study of control samples from healthy donors and cancer patients. Method: immunoSEQ multiplex PCR; TCRdb's copy keeps in-frame clones and lacks some. The table includes 90,000 to 150,000 clones, around 88% detected once. This CDR3 is built from 17 residues. Germline V CDR1 and CDR2: MGHRA, YSYEKL. V shed 2 bases and J 2 bases; nucleotides not matched to a gene: 7. This clonotype originated in a middle-aged man in good health. The chain recombines TRBV4-1 with TRBJ2-1; 9 bases are a match to TRBD2. Sequencing used blood. The CDR3 reads CASSQTLSGGTYNEQFF. CDR3 coding DNA: TGCGCCAGCAGCCAAACCCTTAGCGGGGGAACCTACAATGAGCAGTTCTTC.